Reported below is one T cell receptor (beta chain). Germline CDR1 reads DFQATT; CDR2 reads SNEGSKA (reference sequence). Trimming stripped 6 bases from V and 0 bases from J, with 12 bases between. The CDR3 is made up of 14 amino acids. The data belong to a study of CD8 T cells in ankylosing spondylitis. TCRdb used MiXCR to reprocess the 5' RACE reads, holding one entry per CDR3 protein. The sample consists of approximately 140,000 distinct CDR3 sequences, 40% to 50% of them appearing once. The sample was synovial fluid, either unsorted or a sorted T cell fraction (not recorded which). The TCR originated in a male donor with ankylosing spondylitis. This chain uses TRBV20-1 with TRBJ2-4; possible D gene TRBD2, 6 bases. This CDR3 is CSASSVLAKNIQYF. CDR3 nucleotide sequence: TGCAGTGCCTCTAGCGTTCTAGCCAAAAACATTCAGTACTTC.